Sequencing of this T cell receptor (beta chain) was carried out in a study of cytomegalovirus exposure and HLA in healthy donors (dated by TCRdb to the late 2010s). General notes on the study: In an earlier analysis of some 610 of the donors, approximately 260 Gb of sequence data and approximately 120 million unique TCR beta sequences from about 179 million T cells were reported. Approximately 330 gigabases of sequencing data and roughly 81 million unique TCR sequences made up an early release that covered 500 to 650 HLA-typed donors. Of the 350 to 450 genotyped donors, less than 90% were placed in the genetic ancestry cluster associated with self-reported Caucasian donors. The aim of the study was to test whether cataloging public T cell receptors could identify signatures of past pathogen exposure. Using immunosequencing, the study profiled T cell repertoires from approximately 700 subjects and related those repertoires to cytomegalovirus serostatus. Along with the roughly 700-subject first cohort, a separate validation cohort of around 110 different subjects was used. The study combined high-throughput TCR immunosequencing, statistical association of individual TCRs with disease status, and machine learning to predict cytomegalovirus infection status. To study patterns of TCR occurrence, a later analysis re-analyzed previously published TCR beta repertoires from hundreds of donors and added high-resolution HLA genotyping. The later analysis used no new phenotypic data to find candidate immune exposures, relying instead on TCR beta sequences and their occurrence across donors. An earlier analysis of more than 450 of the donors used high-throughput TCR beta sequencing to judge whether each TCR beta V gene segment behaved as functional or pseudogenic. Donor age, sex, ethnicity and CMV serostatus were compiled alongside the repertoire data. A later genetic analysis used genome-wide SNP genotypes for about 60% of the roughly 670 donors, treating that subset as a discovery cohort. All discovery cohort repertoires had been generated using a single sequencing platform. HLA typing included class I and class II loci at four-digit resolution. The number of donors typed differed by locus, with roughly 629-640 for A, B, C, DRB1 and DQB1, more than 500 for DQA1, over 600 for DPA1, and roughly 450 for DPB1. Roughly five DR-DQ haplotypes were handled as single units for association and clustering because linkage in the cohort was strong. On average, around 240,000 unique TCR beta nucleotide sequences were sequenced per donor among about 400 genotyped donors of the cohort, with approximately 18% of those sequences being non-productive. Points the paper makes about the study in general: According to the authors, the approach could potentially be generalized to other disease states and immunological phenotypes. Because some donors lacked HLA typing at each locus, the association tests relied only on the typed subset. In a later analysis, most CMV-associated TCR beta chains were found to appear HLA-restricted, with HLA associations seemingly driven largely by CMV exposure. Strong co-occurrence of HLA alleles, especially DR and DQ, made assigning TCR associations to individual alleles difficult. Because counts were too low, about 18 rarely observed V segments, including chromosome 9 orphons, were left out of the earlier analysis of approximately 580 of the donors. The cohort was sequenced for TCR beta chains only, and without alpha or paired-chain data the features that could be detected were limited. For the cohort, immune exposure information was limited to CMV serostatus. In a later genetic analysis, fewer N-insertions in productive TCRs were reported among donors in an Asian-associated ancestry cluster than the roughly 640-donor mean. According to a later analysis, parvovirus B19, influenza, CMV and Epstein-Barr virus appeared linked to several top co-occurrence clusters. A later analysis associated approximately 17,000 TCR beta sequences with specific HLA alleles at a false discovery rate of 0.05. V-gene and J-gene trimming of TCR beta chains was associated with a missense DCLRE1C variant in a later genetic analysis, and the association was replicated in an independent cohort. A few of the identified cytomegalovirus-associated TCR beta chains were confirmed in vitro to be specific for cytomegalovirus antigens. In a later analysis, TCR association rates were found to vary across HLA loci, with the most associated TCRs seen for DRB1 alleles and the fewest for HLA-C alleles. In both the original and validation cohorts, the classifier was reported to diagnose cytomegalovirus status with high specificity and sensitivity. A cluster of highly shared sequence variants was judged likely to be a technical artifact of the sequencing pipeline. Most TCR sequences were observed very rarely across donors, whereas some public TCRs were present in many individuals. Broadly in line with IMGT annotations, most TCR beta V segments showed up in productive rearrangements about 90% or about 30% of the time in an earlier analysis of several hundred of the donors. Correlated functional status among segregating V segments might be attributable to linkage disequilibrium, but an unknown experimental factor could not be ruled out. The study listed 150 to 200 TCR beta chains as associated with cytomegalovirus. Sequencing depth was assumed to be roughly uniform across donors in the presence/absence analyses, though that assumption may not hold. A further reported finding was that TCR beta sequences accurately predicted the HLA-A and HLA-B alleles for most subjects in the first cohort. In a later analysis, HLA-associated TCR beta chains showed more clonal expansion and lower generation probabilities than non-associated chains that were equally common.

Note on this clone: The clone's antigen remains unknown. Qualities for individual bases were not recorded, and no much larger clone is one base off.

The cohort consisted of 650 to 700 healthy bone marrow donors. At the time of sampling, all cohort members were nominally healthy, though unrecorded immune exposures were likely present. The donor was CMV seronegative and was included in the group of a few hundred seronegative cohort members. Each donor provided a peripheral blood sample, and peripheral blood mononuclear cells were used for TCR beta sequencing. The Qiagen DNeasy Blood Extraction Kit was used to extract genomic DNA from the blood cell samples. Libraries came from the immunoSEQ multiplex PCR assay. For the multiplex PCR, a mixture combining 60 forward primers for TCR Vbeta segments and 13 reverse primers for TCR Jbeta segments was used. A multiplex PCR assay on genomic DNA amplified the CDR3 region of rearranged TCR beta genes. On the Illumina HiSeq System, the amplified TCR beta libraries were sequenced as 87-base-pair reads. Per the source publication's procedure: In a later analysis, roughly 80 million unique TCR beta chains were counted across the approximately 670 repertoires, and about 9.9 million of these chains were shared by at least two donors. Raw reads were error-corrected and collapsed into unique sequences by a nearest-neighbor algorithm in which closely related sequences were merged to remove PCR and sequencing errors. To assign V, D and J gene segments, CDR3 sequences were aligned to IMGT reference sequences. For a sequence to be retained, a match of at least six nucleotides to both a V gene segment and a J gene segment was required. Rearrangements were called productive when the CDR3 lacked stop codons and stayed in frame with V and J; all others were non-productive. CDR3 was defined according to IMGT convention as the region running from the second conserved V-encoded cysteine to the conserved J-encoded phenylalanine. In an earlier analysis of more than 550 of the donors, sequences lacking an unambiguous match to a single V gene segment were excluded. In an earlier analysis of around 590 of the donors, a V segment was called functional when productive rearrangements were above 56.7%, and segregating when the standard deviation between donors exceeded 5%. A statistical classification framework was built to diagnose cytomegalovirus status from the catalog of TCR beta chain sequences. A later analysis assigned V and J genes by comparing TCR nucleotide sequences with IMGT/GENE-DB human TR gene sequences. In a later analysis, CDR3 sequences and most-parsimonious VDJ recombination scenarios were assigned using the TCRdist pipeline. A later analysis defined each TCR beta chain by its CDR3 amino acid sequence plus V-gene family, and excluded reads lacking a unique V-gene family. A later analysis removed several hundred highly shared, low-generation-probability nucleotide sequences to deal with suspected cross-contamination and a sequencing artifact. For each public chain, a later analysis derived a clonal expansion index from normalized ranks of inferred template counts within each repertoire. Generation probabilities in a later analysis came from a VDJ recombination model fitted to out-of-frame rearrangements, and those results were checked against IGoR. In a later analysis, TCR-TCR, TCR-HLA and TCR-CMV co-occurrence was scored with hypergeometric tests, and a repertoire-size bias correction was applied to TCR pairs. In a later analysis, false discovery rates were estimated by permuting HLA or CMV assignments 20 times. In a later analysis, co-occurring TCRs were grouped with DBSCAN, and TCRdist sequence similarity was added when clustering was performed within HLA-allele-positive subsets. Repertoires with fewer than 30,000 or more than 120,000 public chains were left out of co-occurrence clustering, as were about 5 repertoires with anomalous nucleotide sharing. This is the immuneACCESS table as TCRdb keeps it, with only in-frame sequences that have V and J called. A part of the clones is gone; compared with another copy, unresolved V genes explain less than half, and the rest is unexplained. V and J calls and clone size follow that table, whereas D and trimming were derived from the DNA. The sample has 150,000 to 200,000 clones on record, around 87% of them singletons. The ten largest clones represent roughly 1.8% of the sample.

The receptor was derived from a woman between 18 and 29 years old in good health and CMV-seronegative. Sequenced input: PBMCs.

CDR3 sequence: CASLGPRGVFAEETQYF. The DNA sequence follows: TGTGCCAGCCTGGGGCCGCGGGGGGTGTTCGCGGAGGAGACCCAGTACTTC. The chain is made from TRBV2 and TRBJ2-5, with 8 bases aligning to TRBD2. The CDR3 holds 17 amino acids from the cysteine to the phenylalanine. The entry retains the CDR3 DNA only, 51 bases that are in frame from base 1. V trim: 8 bases; J trim: 5 bases; unmatched bases: 19. Taken from the germline V gene, the CDR1 and CDR2 loops are SNHLY and FYNNEI.